This TCR beta chain is from a study of identical twins. TCRdb re-derived calls from the 5' RACE reads in MiXCR, one entry per CDR3 protein. This repertoire shows hundreds of thousands of distinct CDR3 sequences, about a tenth found once; its top ten account for just over 5%. This TCR derives from a young woman in good health. The sample taken for sequencing was memory (CD45RO+) T cells sorted from blood.

CDR3 protein: CASSDTKHYEQYF. CDR3 DNA sequence: TGTGCCAGCAGTGATACTAAGCACTACGAGCAGTACTTC. This sequence joins TRBV25-1 and TRBJ2-7; D gene ambiguous. Looked up from germline, CDR1 is MGHDK and CDR2 is SYGVNS. The V and J ends lost 3 bases and 3 bases respectively, with 9 bases between them. The CDR3 is made up of 13 amino acids.